The 32 T cell receptor beta chains presented below share a single source sample, sequenced in a study of T cell repertoires in aging, cancer and after chemotherapy. Peripheral blood genomic DNA, not sorted cells or RNA, was the template. TRB rearrangements spanning V, D and J were amplified using mixed TRB-A/B primers. TCRdb re-called the multiplex PCR reads with MiXCR, one entry per CDR3 protein. The sample lists about 13,000 distinct CDR3 sequences; 20% to 30% were seen once. The source material was blood. The receptors originated from a human donor in good health.

The chain uses TRBV5-1 and TRBJ1-2; D gene uncertain. The V and J ends lost 0 bases and 4 bases respectively, with 7 bases between them. The CDR3 consists of 13 residues. CDR1 is SGHRS and CDR2 is YFSETQ in the germline V gene. The CDR3 DNA follows: TGCGCCAGCAGCTTGGGGAGGGTCTATGGCTACACCTTC. This sequence encodes CASSLGRVYGYTF.

This chain's CDR3 is CSASRLAGLTDTQYF. The CDR3 DNA follows: TGCAGTGCTAGCCGACTAGCGGGGTTAACAGATACGCAGTATTTT. This chain joins TRBV20-1 and TRBJ2-3, with TRBD2 matching 11 bases. This CDR3 spans 15 amino acids. Germline CDR1 DFQATT, CDR2 SNEGSKA (reference sequence). J gave up 3 bases and V 3 bases, and 5 bases lay outside the gene matches.

This clonotype appeared a few times. The gene calls are TRBV20-1 and TRBJ1-5; D is perhaps TRBD1 (5 bases). The CDR3 runs to 15 residues. The germline V and J ends were trimmed by 5 bases and 0 bases, with 14 bases remaining between them. CDR1 is DFQATT and CDR2 is SNEGSKA in the germline V gene (reference sequence). The CDR3 sequence: CSAGGGVDSNQPQHF. CDR3 nucleotides: TGCAGTGCTGGGGGGGGGGTAGATAGCAATCAGCCCCAGCATTTT.

The rearrangement links TRBV6-5 to TRBJ2-7; TRBD2 aligns across 12 bases. The CDR3 covers 15 residues. Per the germline V gene, CDR1 is MNHEY and CDR2 is SVGAGI. With V trimmed by 2 bases and J by 4 bases, 3 bases remained unmatched. CDR3 sequence reads: CASSYASGGAYEQYF. The CDR3 region has the DNA TGTGCCAGCAGTTACGCTAGCGGGGGGGCGTACGAGCAGTACTTC.

Relative to its sample, this clonotype is medium-sized. The CDR3 region has the DNA TGCAGCGTTGGTAGGGACAGGGGAAAAGAGGTTGACACCGGGGAGCTGTTTTTT. Protein: CSVGRDRGKEVDTGELFF. The gene calls are TRBV29-1 and TRBJ2-2, with 10 bases lining up with TRBD1. J was trimmed by 3 bases and V by 4 bases; bases with no gene match: 14. There are 18 residues in the CDR3. Germline CDR1 reads SQVTM; CDR2 reads ANQGSEA.

This clonotype ranks as medium-sized. Mismatch with germline at one junction end may stem from a read error. J is TRBJ2-7 and V is TRBV6-2 or TRBV6-3; D ambiguous. Germline CDR1 MNHEY, CDR2 SVGEGT. The CDR3 has 12 residues. This CDR3 reads CASSPSASPNCF. CDR3 coding DNA: TGTGCCAGCAGTCCGTCGGCGAGCCCGAATTGTTTC.

This clonotype was observed a few times. The rearrangement joins TRBV5-3 to TRBJ1-1; TRBD1 agrees at 8 bases. TRBV5-3 is placed among ORFs of uncertain function. CDR3 size: 15 residues. Unmatched junction bases numbered 5, after V lost 2 bases and J lost 2 bases. As DNA, the CDR3 is TGTGCCAGAAGCTTCACGGACAGGGATAACACTGAAGCTTTCTTT. Its translation is CARSFTDRDNTEAFF.

This clonotype is medium-sized in the sample. This sequence joins TRBV5-4 and TRBJ1-1, with 8 bases identical to TRBD1. The CDR3 sequence is 14 residues long. In germline, CDR1 is SGHNT, CDR2 YYREEE (reference sequence). V dropped 4 bases and J dropped 3; count of bases not matched to a gene: 5. The CDR3 DNA is TGTGCCAGCAGCGTGGAGGACAGGGACACTGAAGCTTTCTTT. This translates into CASSVEDRDTEAFF. The variable domain in full, with the rest retrieved from reference TRBV5-4 and TRBJ1-1, is ETGVTQSPTHLIKTRGQQVTLRCSSQSGHNTVSWYQQALGQGPQFIFQYYREEENGRGNFPPRFSGLQFPNYSSELNVNALELDDSALYLCASSVEDRDTEAFFGQGTRLTVV.

This clonotype turned up a few times. The chain joins TRBV5-4 to TRBJ2-5, with 9 bases aligning to TRBD2. The V segment lost 4 bases and the J segment 0 bases; nucleotides outside the gene matches: 1. The CDR3 sequence is 14 residues long. Germline loops: CDR1 SGHNT, CDR2 YYREEE (reference sequence). The CDR3 spells CASSIAGDQETQYF. For the CDR3, the DNA is TGTGCCAGCAGCATAGCGGGGGACCAAGAGACCCAGTACTTC.

By share of the sample, this clonotype is medium-sized. DNA for the CDR3: TGCAGTGCTAGGACAGGGAACGAGCAGTACGTC. This encodes CSARTGNEQYV. The V and J genes are TRBV20-1 and TRBJ2-7; TRBD1 matches 7 bases. With V trimmed by 3 bases and J by 5 bases, 1 base remained unmatched. This CDR3 is built from 11 residues. Germline CDR1 DFQATT, CDR2 SNEGSKA (reference sequence).

Relative to its sample, this clonotype is medium-sized. The chain is built from TRBV11-1 and TRBJ1-4; D remains unclear. Per germline, CDR1 SGHAT and CDR2 FQDESV (reference sequence). Deletions cut 5 bases from V and 0 bases from J, with 7 bases between. The length of the CDR3 is 14 residues. The CDR3 DNA reads as TGTGCCAGCAGCACCGGGACAACTAATGAAAAACTGTTTTTT. Translated: CASSTGTTNEKLFF.

This clonotype came up a few times. The V and J genes are TRBV6-5 and TRBJ1-5; weak D call: TRBD1 (6 bases). The V end lost 5 bases, the J end lost 5 bases, and 13 bases lay between the germline ends. CDR1 is MNHEY, CDR2 SVGAGI, per germline. CDR3 size: 14 residues. CDR3 in amino acids: CASSLDRRDQPQHF. CDR3 nucleotide sequence: TGTGCCAGCAGTCTGGACAGACGCGATCAGCCCCAGCATTTT.

Turning to this clonotype: A much larger clone sits a single nucleotide away, making a read error possible. The rearrangement links TRBV20-1 to TRBJ1-6; a possible D gene is TRBD1 (6 bases). Germline V lookup: CDR1 DFQATT, CDR2 SNEGSKA (reference sequence). The CDR3 loop spans 14 amino acids. V dropped 4 bases and J dropped 8 bases, with 15 bases sitting between them. The CDR3 DNA follows: TGCAGTGCTAAAGATACAGGGAAGCATTCACCCCTCCACTTT. Protein sequence: CSAKDTGKHSPLHF.

This clonotype was seen a single time. Since a much larger clone is just one base distant, this may be a read error. The chain uses TRBV10-1 and TRBJ1-6, with 8 bases lining up with TRBD1. The CDR3 is 14 residues long. Germline CDR1 reads WNHNN; CDR2 reads SYGVQD (reference sequence). The CDR3 nucleotides are TGTGCCAGCAGTGTGGGACAGGTCCAATCACCCCTCCACTTT. It yields the protein CASSVGQVQSPLHF.

In this sample, this clonotype turned up once. The chain employs TRBV19 and TRBJ1-2; 11 bases map to TRBD1. The V segment lost 10 bases and the J segment 8 bases; nucleotides outside the gene matches: 12. CDR3 length equals 14 residues. Germline CDR1 LNHDA, CDR2 SQIVND (reference sequence). For the CDR3, the DNA is TGTGCCACCCACGACGGACAGGGGGCTCGCGGCTACACCTTC. It codes for CATHDGQGARGYTF.

The chain couples TRBV6-5 to TRBJ1-3, with a tentative D call TRBD1 (5 bases). CDR1 and CDR2 (germline): MNHEY, SVGAGI. CDR3 length: 15 amino acids. V was pared by 7 bases and J by 0 bases, with 13 bases between. In DNA, the CDR3 is TGTGCCAGCACCCGGGGGTTGAGCTCTGGAAACACCATATATTTT. Its protein is CASTRGLSSGNTIYF.

The V call is TRBV7-2, the J call TRBJ2-7, with TRBD2 matching over 14 bases. This CDR3 comprises 16 residues. Trimming cost V 4 bases and J 3 bases; bases outside gene matches: 5. Germline-derived CDR1 and CDR2 are SGHTA and FQGNSA. The CDR3 reads CASSSGTSGGFYEQYV. The CDR3 DNA sequence: TGTGCCAGCAGCTCTGGGACTAGCGGGGGATTCTACGAGCAGTACGTC.

This clonotype was counted only a few times. V and J are TRBV10-2 and TRBJ2-7; D possibly uses TRBD1 or TRBD2 (5 bases each). The germline V gene encodes CDR1 WSHSY and CDR2 SAAADI. The CDR3 loop spans 13 amino acids. Trimming shortened V by 10 bases and J by 6 bases, and 19 bases separated the two germline ends. CDR3 sequence: CATTGTASSEQYF. CDR3 DNA: TGCGCCACCACGGGGACCGCCTCGTCCGAGCAGTACTTC.

This chain uses TRBV14 with TRBJ1-1; D not certain. CDR1 and CDR2 from the germline V gene are SGHDN and FVKESK. V dropped 3 bases and J dropped 8 bases, with 10 bases sitting between them. The CDR3 totals 12 residues. The CDR3 bases are TGTGCCAGCAGCCAGCCCTCGGGGGAAGCTTTCTTT. Its translation is CASSQPSGEAFF.

This clonotype is categorized as medium-sized (0.01 to 0.1%). The rearrangement joins TRBV6-5 to TRBJ2-7; 11 nucleotides agree with TRBD2. V dropped 6 bases and J dropped 7; count of bases not matched to a gene: 8. The CDR3 consists of 14 residues. CDR1 is MNHEY and CDR2 is SVGAGI in the germline V gene. This chain's CDR3 is CASSRSGGAGEQYV. CDR3 DNA sequence: TGTGCCAGCAGCCGTAGCGGGGGGGCGGGGGAGCAGTACGTC.

In its sample, this clonotype was seen a few times. This sequence joins TRBV5-1 and TRBJ1-1; TRBD1 is a possible D gene (6 bases). CDR1 SGHRS and CDR2 YFSETQ come from the germline V gene. The CDR3 spans 15 residues. V lost 0 bases, J lost 1 base, and 10 bases lay in between. The CDR3 region is CASSLEGGGNTEAFF. In DNA form, the CDR3 reads TGCGCCAGCAGCTTGGAGGGGGGTGGGAACACTGAAGCTTTCTTT.

The chain uses TRBV5-1 and TRBJ1-1, with 9 positions matching TRBD1. This CDR3 has 17 residues. Trimming at V came to 4 bases and at J to 1 base, leaving 11 bases not matched to a gene. Germline assignment: CDR1 SGHRS and CDR2 YFSETQ. CDR3 coding DNA: TGCGCCAGCAGCAAAATGGACAGGGGAGGAGGGAACACTGAAGCTTTCTTT. Translating it yields CASSKMDRGGGNTEAFF.

This clonotype is deemed medium-sized (0.01 to 0.1%). The chain is built from TRBV19 and TRBJ1-1; perhaps TRBD1 as D (5 bases). The V gene's germline CDR1 is LNHDA and CDR2 SQIVND (reference sequence). Trimming took off 4 bases at V and 5 bases at J, with 20 bases between the two ends. The CDR3 contains 16 residues. CDR3 coding DNA: TGTGCCAGTAGTAATATCCCTTTACAGGTCGGAACTGAAGCTTTCTTT. Its translation: CASSNIPLQVGTEAFF.

This clonotype is termed medium-sized. The rearrangement joins TRBV6-5 to TRBJ1-2, with D possibly being TRBD1 (6 bases). The germline V and J ends were trimmed by 6 bases and 3 bases, with 8 bases remaining between them. The CDR3 runs to 12 residues. Germline V gene data show CDR1 as MNHEY and CDR2 as SVGAGI. Written as DNA, the CDR3 is TGTGCCAGCAGCAGGGGCTACTATGGCTACACCTTC. Amino acid sequence: CASSRGYYGYTF.

The rearrangement links TRBV20-1 to TRBJ2-1; D possibly corresponds to TRBD2 (6 bases). The V end was cut by 7 bases, the J end by 7 bases, with 14 bases between. Germline V CDR1 and CDR2: DFQATT, SNEGSKA (reference sequence). The CDR3 is made up of 12 amino acids. Here the CDR3 reads CSVSDGSNEQFF. The CDR3, as DNA: TGCAGTGTTAGCGACGGGAGTAATGAGCAGTTCTTC.

This clonotype is classed as medium-sized. The chain couples TRBV15 to TRBJ1-1; no definite D call. The CDR3 has 14 amino acids. Germline assignment: CDR1 LNHNV and CDR2 YYDKDF (reference sequence). V was clipped by 0 bases and J by 1 base, with 6 bases between them. In DNA, the CDR3 is TGTGCCACCAGCAGAGATCGTGGGAACACTGAAGCTTTCTTT. As protein: CATSRDRGNTEAFF.

By its share, this clonotype is medium-sized. Here the CDR3 reads CATSRDVYGYTF. The CDR3 DNA reads TGTGCCACCAGCAGGGACGTCTATGGCTACACCTTC. The rearrangement uses TRBV15 and TRBJ1-2; no firm D call. There are 12 residues in the CDR3. Germline CDR1 is LNHNV and CDR2 is YYDKDF (reference sequence). Trimming left V 3 bases short and J 4 bases short, with 6 bases between. Complete variable domain (other parts from reference TRBV15 and TRBJ1-2): DAMVIQNPRYQVTQFGKPVTLSCSQTLNHNVMYWYQQKSSQAPKLLFHYYDKDFNNEADTPDNFQSRRPNTSFCFLDIRSPGLGDTAMYLCATSRDVYGYTFGSGTRLTVV.

The rearrangement links TRBV4-2 to TRBJ2-1; 9 bases align to TRBD2. V lost 0 bases, J lost 7 bases, and 7 bases stayed unmatched. Germline values: CDR1 LGHNA, CDR2 YNFKEQ. This CDR3 region has 16 residues. The CDR3 nucleotides read TGTGCCAGCAGCCAAGAGGCTGCGGGGGGGCTGAATGAGCAGTTCTTC. Translated: CASSQEAAGGLNEQFF.

The table lists this clonotype with a few counts. DNA for the CDR3: TGTGCCAGCATGGAGGGAGGAGTAGGGTCACCCCTCCACTTT. This sequence encodes CASMEGGVGSPLHF. The V and J genes are TRBV6-5 and TRBJ1-6; D unresolved. The V end lost 7 bases, the J end lost 10 bases, and 17 bases lay between the germline ends. The CDR3 runs to 14 residues. Germline V lookup: CDR1 MNHEY, CDR2 SVGAGI.

V usage is TRBV20-1 and J usage is TRBJ2-3; D unclear. In germline, CDR1 is DFQATT, CDR2 SNEGSKA (reference sequence). The CDR3 spans 14 residues. Trimming took off 1 base at V and 0 bases at J, with 8 bases between the two ends. CDR3 in amino acids: CSARVPASTDTQYF. In DNA form, the CDR3 reads TGCAGTGCTAGAGTCCCCGCTAGCACAGATACGCAGTATTTT.

This sequence joins TRBV10-3 and TRBJ1-2, with 8 nucleotides matching TRBD1. Germline V gene lookup returns CDR1 ENHRY and CDR2 SYGVKD. The CDR3 is 15 residues long. V was pared by 8 bases and J by 4 bases, with 12 bases of the junction left unmatched. The CDR3 DNA reads as TGTGCCATCGATCAGTCCTGGACAGGGCGCTATGGCTACACCTTC. Its translation: CAIDQSWTGRYGYTF.

By share, this clonotype ranks as medium-sized. This rearrangement joins TRBV30 to TRBJ1-2; TRBD1 matches 9 bases. V dropped 3 bases and J dropped 1; count of bases not matched to a gene: 12. CDR3 size: 17 residues. From germline, CDR1 is GTSNPN and CDR2 SVGIG (reference sequence). CDR3 sequence: CAWRRETGGVGNYGYTF. For the CDR3, the DNA is TGTGCCTGGAGAAGAGAGACAGGGGGAGTCGGTAACTATGGCTACACCTTC.